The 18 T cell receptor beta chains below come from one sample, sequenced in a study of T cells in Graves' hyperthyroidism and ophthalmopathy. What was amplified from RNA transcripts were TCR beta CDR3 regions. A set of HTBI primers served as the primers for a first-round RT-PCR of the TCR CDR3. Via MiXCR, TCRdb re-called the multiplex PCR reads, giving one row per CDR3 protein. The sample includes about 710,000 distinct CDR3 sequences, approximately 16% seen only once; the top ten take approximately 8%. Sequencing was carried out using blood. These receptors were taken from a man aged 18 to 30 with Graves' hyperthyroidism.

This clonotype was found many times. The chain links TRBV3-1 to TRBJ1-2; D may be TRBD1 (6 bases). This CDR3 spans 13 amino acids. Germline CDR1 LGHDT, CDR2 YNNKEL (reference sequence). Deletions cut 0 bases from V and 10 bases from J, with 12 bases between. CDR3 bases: TGTGCCAGCAGCCAAGACTGGACAGCGTACTACACCTTC. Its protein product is CASSQDWTAYYTF. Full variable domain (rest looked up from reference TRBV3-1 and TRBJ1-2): DTAVSQTPKYLVTQMGNDKSIKCEQNLGHDTMYWYKQDSKKFLKIMFSYNNKELIINETVPNRFSPKSPDKAHLNLHINSLELGDSAVYFCASSQDWTAYYTFGSGTRLTVV.

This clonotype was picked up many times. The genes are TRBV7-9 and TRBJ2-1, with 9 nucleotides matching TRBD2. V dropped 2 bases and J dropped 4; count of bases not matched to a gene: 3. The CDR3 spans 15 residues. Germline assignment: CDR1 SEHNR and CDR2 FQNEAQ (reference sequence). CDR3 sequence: CASSLWLAGYNEQFF. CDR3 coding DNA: TGTGCCAGCAGCTTATGGCTAGCGGGGTACAATGAGCAGTTCTTC.

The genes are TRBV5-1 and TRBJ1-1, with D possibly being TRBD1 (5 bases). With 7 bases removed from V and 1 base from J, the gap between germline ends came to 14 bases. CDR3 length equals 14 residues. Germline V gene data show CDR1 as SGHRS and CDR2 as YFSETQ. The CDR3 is CASESGLPNTEAFF. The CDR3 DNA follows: TGCGCCAGCGAGTCGGGACTTCCGAACACTGAAGCTTTCTTT.

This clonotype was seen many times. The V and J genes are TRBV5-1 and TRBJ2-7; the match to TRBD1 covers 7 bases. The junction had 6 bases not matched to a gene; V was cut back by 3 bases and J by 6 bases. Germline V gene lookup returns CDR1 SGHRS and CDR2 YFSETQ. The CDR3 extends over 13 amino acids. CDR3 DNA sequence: TGCGCCAGCAGCTCACAGGGGACCGGCGAGCAGTACTTC. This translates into CASSSQGTGEQYF.

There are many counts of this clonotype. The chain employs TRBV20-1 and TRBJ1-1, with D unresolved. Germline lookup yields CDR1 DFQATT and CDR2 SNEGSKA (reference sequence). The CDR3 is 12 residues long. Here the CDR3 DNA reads TGCAGCGGCGGACGGATGAACACTGAAGCTTTCTTT. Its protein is CSGGRMNTEAFF.

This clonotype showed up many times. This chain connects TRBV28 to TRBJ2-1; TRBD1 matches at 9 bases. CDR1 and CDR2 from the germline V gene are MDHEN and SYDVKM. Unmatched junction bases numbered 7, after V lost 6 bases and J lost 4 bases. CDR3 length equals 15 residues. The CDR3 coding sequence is TGTGCCAGCAGGGGGGACAGGGAGAAATACAATGAGCAGTTCTTC. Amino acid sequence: CASRGDREKYNEQFF.

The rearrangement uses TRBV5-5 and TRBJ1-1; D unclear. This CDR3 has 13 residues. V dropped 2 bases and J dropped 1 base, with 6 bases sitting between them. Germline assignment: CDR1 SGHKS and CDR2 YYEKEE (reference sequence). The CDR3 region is CASSFGWNTEAFF. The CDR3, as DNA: TGTGCCAGCAGCTTTGGTTGGAACACTGAAGCTTTCTTT.

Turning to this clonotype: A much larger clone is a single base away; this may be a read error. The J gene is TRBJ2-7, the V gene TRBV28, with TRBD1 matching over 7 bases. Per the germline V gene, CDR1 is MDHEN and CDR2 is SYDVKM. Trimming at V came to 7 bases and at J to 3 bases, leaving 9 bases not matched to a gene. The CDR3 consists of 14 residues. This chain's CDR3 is CASNPTGSYYEQYF. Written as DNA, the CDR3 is TGTGCCAGCAACCCGACAGGGTCATACTACGAGCAGTACTTC.

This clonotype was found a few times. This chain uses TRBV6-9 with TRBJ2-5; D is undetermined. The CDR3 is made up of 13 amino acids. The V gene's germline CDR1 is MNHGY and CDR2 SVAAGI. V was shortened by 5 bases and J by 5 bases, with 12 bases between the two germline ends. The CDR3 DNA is TGTGCCAGCAGTGAAGGAAGCAAGGAGACCCAGTACTTC. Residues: CASSEGSKETQYF.

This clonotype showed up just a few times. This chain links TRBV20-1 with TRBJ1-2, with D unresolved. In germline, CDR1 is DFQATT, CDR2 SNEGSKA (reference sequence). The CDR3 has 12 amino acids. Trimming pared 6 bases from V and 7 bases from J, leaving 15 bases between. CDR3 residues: CSAFNTEVGYTF. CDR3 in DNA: TGCAGTGCCTTCAACACCGAGGTTGGCTACACCTTC.

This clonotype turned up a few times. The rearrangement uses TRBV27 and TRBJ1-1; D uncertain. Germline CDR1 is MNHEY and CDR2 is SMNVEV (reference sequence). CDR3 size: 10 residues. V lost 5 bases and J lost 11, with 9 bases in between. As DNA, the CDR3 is TGTGCCAGCAGTGGGGATTTCGCTTTCTTT. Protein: CASSGDFAFF.

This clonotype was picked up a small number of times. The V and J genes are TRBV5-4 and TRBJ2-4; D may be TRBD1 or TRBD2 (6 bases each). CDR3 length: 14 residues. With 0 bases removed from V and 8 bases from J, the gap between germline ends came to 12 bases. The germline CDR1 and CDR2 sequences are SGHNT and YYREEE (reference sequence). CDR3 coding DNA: TGTGCCAGCAGCTTGGGTCGGGGGCTGGACATTCAGTACTTC. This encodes CASSLGRGLDIQYF.

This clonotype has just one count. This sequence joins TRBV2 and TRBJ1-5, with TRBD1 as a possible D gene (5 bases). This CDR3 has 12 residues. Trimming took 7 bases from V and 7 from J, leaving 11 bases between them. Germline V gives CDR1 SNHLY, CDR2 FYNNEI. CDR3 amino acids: CASNGGRQPQHF. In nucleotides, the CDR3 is TGTGCCAGCAACGGGGGACGGCAGCCCCAGCATTTT.

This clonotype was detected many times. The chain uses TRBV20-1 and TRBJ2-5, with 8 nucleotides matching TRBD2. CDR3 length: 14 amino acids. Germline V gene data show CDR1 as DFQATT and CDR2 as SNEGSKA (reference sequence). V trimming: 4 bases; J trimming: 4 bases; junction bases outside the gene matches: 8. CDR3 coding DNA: TGCAGTGCTATTGCGGCGGGGGGCCGAGAGACCCAGTACTTC. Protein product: CSAIAAGGRETQYF.

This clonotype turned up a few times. CDR3 in DNA: TGTGCCAGCAGCCCCCTCGATGGCCAGCCCCAGCATTTT. This encodes CASSPLDGQPQHF. The genes are TRBV14 and TRBJ1-5, with unresolved D. The CDR3 is 13 residues long. Per the germline V gene, CDR1 is SGHDN and CDR2 is FVKESK. Trimming removed 4 bases from V and 7 bases from J, with 11 bases in between.

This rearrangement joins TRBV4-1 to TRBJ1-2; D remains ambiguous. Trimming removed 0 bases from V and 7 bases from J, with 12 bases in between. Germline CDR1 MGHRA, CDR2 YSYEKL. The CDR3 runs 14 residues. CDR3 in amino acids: CASSQDRSSRGYTF. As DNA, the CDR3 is TGCGCCAGCAGCCAAGATCGGAGCAGCCGTGGCTACACCTTC.

The CDR3 DNA follows: TGTGCCAGCTCCCCCGGGACAGGGCGGAGAGCAGATACGCAGTATTTT. Amino acid sequence: CASSPGTGRRADTQYF. J is TRBJ2-3 and V is TRBV18, with 9 positions matching TRBD1. Germline V gene sequence: CDR1 KGHSH, CDR2 LQKENI. V trimming: 6 bases; J trimming: 4 bases; junction bases outside the gene matches: 11. CDR3 length: 16 residues.

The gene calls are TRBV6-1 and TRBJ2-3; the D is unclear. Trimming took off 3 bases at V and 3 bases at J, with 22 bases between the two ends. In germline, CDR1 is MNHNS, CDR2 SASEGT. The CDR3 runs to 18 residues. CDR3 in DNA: TGTGCCAGCAGTGAGAGGTCAAAAGGGCTTCGAGAAACAGATACGCAGTATTTT. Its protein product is CASSERSKGLRETDTQYF.